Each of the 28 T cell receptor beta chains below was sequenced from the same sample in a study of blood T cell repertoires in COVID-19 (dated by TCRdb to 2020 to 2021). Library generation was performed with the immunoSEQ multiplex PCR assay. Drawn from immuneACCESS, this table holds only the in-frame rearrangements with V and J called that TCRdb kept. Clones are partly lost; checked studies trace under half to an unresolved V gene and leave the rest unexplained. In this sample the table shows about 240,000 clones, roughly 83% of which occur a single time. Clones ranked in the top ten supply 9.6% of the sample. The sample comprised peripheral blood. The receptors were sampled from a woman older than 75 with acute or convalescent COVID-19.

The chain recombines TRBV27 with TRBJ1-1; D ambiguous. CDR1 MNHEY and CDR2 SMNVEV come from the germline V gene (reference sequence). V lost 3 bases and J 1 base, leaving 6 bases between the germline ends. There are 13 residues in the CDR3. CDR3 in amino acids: CASSFRENTEAFF. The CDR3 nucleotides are TGTGCCAGCAGTTTTCGGGAGAACACTGAAGCTTTCTTT.

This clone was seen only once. This CDR3 reads CASSSSGLMNTEAFF. DNA of the CDR3: TGTGCCAGCAGCTCCTCGGGACTGATGAACACTGAAGCTTTCTTT. The chain is built from TRBV5-4 and TRBJ1-1; a possible D gene is TRBD1 (5 bases). V was trimmed by 3 bases and J by 0 bases, leaving 12 bases between them. There are 15 residues in the CDR3. Germline V gene lookup returns CDR1 SGHNT and CDR2 YYREEE (reference sequence).

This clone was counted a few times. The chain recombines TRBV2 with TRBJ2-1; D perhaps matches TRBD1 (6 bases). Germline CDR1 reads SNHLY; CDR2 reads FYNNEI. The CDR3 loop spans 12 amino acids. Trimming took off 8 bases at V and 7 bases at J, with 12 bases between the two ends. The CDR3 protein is CASSGAGNEQFF. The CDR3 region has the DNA TGTGCCAGCTCAGGGGCCGGGAATGAGCAGTTCTTC.

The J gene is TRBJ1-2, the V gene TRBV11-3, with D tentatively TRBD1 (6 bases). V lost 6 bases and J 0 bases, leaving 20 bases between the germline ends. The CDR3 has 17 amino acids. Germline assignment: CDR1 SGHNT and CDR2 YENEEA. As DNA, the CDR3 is TGTGCCAGCAGTCAAGGGACAAGGTCCCTCTCTAACTATGGCTACACCTTC. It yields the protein CASSQGTRSLSNYGYTF.

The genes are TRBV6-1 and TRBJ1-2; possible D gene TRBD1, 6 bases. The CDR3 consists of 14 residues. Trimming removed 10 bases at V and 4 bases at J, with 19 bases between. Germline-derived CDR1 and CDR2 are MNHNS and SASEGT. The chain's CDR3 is CATNSRGEGYGYTF. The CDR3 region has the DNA TGTGCCACAAATTCCAGGGGAGAGGGCTATGGCTACACCTTC.

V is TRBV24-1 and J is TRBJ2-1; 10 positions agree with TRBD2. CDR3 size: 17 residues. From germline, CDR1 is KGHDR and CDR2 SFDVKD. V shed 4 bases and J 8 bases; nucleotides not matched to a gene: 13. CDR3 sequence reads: CATSDSASGGRRDEQFF. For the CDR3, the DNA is TGTGCCACCAGTGACTCCGCTAGCGGGGGAAGAAGGGATGAGCAGTTCTTC.

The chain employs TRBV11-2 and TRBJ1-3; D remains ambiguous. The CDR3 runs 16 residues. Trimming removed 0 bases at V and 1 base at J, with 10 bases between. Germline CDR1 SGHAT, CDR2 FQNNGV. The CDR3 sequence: CASSLEDRRSGNTIYF. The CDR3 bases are TGTGCCAGCAGCTTAGAGGACCGGAGGTCTGGAAACACCATATATTTT.

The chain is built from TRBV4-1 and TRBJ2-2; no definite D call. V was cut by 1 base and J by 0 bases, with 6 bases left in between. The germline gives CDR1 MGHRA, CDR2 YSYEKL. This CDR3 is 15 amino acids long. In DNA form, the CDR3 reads TGCGCCAGCAGCCAAGTTAAATCGAACACCGGGGAGCTGTTTTTT. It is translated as CASSQVKSNTGELFF.

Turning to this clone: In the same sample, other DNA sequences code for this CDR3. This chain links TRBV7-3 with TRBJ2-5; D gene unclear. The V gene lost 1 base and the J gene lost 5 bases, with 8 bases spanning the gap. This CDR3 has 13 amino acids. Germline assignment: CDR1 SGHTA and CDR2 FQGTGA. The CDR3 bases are TGTGCCAGCAGCTTAAGGTTTCAGGAGACCCAGTACTTC. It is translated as CASSLRFQETQYF.

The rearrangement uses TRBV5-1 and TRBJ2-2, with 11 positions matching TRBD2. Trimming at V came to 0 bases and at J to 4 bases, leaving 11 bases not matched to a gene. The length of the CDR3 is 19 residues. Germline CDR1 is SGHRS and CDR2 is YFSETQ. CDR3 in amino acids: CASSLAPGSGGVRTGELFF. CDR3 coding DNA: TGCGCCAGCAGCTTGGCCCCGGGTAGCGGGGGGGTCCGCACCGGGGAGCTGTTTTTT.

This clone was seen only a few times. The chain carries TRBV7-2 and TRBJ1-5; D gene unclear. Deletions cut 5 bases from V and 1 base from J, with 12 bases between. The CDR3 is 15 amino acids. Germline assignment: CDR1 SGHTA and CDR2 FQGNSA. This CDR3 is CASSDRGRSNQPQHF. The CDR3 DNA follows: TGTGCCAGCAGCGACCGAGGGAGGAGCAATCAGCCCCAGCATTTT.

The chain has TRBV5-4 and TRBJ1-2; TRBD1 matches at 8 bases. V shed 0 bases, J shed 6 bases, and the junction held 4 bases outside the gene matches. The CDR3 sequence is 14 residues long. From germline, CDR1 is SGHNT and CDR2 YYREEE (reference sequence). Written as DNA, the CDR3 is TGTGCCAGCAGCTTGGACAGGGGGGTTAATGGCTACACCTTC. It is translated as CASSLDRGVNGYTF.

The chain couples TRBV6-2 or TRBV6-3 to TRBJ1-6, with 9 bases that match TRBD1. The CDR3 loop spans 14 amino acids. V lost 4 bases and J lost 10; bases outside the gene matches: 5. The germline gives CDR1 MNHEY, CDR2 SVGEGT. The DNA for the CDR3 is TGTGCCAGCAGTTTTGGACAGGGGTGGTCACCCCTCCACTTT. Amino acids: CASSFGQGWSPLHF.

CDR3 residues: CASSKHRDSSTYEQYF. CDR3 coding DNA: TGTGCCAGTAGTAAGCACCGGGACAGTTCCACCTACGAGCAGTACTTC. The gene calls are TRBV19 and TRBJ2-7, with 7 bases lining up with TRBD1. V lost 4 bases to trimming and J lost 2 bases; unmatched junction nucleotides: 11. This CDR3 contains 16 residues. CDR1 is LNHDA, CDR2 SQIVND, per germline (reference sequence).

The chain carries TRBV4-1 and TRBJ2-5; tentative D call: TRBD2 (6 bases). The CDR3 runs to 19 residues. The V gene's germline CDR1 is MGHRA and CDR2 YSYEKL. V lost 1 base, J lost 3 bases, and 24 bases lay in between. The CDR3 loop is CASSQGRKAGRAVEETQYF. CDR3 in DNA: TGCGCCAGCAGCCAAGGACGAAAAGCGGGCCGGGCCGTGGAAGAGACCCAGTACTTC.

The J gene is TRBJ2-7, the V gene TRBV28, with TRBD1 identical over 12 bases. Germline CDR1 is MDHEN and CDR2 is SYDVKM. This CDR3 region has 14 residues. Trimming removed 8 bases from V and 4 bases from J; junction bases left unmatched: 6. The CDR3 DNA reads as TGTGCCAGCGGCCGGGACAGGGGGCCATACGAGCAGTACTTC. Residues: CASGRDRGPYEQYF. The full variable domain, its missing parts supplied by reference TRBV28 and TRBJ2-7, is DVKVTQSSRYLVKRTGEKVFLECVQDMDHENMFWYRQDPGLGLRLIYFSYDVKMKEKGDIPEGYSVSREKKERFSLILESASTNQTSMYLCASGRDRGPYEQYFGPGTRLTVT.

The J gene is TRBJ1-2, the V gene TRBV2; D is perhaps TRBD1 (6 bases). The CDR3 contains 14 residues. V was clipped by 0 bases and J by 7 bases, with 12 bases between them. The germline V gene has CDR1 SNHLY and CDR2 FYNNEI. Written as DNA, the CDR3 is TGTGCCAGCAGTGAAGCGCGGGGGGCGGGTGGCTACACCTTC. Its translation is CASSEARGAGGYTF.

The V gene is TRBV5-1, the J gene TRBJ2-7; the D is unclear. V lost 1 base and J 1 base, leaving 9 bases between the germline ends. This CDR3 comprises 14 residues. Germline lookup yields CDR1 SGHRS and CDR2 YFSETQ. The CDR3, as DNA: TGCGCCAGCAGCTTGTATCCGGGTTCCTACGAGCAGTACTTC. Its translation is CASSLYPGSYEQYF.

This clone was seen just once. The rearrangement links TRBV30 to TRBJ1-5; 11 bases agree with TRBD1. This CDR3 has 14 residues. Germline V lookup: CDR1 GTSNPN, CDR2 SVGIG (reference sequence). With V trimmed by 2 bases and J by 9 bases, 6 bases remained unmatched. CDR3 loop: CAWSTDRGQGPQHF. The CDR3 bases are TGTGCCTGGAGTACGGACAGGGGGCAGGGGCCCCAGCATTTT.

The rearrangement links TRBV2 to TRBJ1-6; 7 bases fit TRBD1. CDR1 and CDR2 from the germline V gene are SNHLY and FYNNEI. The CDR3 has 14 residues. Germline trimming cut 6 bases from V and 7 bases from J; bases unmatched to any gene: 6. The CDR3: CASRGGTVNSPLHF. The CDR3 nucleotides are TGTGCCAGCAGGGGTGGGACAGTAAATTCACCCCTCCACTTT.

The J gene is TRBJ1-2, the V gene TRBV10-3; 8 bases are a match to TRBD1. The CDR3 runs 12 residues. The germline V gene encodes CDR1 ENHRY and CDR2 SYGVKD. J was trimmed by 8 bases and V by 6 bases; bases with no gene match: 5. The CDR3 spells CAISRTGSGYTF. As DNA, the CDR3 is TGTGCCATCAGCAGGACAGGGAGCGGCTACACCTTC.

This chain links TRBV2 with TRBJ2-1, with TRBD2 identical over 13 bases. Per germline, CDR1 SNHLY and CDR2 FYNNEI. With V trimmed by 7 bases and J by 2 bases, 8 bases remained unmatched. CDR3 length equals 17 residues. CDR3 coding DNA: TGTGCCAGCAAGGTACTAGCGGGGGGGCTCACCTACAATGAGCAGTTCTTC. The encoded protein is CASKVLAGGLTYNEQFF.

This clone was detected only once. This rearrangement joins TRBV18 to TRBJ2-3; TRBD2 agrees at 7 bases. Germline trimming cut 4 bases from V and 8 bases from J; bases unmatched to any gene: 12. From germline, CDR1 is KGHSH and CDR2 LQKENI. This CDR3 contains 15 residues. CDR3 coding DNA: TGTGCCAGCTCACACCGGGACTATAGGAACCTTACGCAGTATTTT. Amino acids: CASSHRDYRNLTQYF.

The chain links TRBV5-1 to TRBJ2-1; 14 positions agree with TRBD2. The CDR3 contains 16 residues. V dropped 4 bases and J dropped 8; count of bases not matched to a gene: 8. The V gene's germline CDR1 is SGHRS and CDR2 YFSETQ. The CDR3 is CASSPRRGLAGDEQFF. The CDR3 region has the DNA TGCGCCAGCAGCCCCCGAAGGGGACTAGCGGGGGATGAGCAGTTCTTC.

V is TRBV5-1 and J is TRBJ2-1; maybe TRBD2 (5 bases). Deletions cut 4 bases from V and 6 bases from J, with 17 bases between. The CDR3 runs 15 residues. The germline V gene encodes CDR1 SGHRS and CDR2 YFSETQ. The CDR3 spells CASSPITGMGNEQFF. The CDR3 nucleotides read TGCGCCAGCAGCCCGATCACGGGGATGGGCAATGAGCAGTTCTTC.

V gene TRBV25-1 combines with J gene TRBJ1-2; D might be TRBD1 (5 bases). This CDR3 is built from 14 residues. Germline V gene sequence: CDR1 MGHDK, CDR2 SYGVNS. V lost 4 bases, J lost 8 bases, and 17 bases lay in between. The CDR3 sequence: CASSGVDSRSGYTF. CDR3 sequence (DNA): TGTGCCAGCAGTGGGGTTGACAGTCGAAGCGGCTACACCTTC.

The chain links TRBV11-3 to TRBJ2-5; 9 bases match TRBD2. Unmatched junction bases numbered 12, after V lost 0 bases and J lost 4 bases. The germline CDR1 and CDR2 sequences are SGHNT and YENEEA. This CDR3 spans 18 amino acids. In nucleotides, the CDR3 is TGTGCCAGCAGCTTAGATTCAGGACTTAGCGGGGGCGGAGAGACCCAGTACTTC. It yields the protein CASSLDSGLSGGGETQYF.

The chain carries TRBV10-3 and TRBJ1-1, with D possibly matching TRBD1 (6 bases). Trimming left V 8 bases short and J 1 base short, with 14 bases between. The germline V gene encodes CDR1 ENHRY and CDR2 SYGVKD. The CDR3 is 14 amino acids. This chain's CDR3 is CAIGASTGNTEAFF. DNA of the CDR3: TGTGCCATCGGCGCTTCGACAGGGAACACTGAAGCTTTCTTT.